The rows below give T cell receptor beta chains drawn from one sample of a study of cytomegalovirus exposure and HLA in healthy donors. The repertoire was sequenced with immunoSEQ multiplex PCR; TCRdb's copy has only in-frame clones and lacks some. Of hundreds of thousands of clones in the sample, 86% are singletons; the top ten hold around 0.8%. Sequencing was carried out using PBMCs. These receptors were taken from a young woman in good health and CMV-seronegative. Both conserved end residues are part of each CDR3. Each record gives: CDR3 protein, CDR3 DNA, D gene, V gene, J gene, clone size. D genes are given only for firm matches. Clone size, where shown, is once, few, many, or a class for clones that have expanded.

CDR3aa: CVRSSAGTGFETQYF
CDR3nt: TGTGTCAGAAGCTCTGCCGGGACAGGGTTTGAGACCCAGTACTTC
d_gene: -
v_gene: TRBV7-5
j_gene: TRBJ2-5
abundance: -

CDR3aa: CASSQGRGAGDGEQYF
CDR3nt: TGCGCCAGCAGCCAAGGTCGTGGAGCGGGGGATGGAGAGCAGTACTTC
d_gene: TRBD2
v_gene: TRBV4-1
j_gene: TRBJ2-7
abundance: -

CDR3aa: CASSPGTGNPVDTQYF
CDR3nt: TGTGCCAGCAGCCCTGGGACAGGGAATCCGGTAGATACGCAGTATTTT
d_gene: TRBD1
v_gene: TRBV5-6
j_gene: TRBJ2-3
abundance: once

CDR3aa: CASTEPTSGGYEQYF
CDR3nt: TGTGCCAGCACCGAGCCTACTAGCGGGGGCTACGAGCAGTACTTC
d_gene: TRBD2
v_gene: TRBV6-1
j_gene: TRBJ2-7
abundance: -

CDR3aa: CASSFYGDYEQYF
CDR3nt: TGTGCCAGCAGTTTTTACGGGGACTACGAGCAGTACTTC
d_gene: -
v_gene: TRBV28
j_gene: TRBJ2-7
abundance: -

CDR3aa: CASSPPPRLAEIGSYNEQFF
CDR3nt: TGTGCCAGCAGTCCTCCTCCCCGACTAGCGGAGATAGGCTCCTACAATGAGCAGTTCTTC
d_gene: TRBD2
v_gene: TRBV28
j_gene: TRBJ2-1
abundance: -

CDR3aa: CASSVVDLNTEAFF
CDR3nt: TGTGCCAGCAGTGTGGTCGACTTGAACACTGAAGCTTTCTTT
d_gene: -
v_gene: TRBV6-1
j_gene: TRBJ1-1
abundance: -

CDR3aa: CAIAVTGDTEAFF
CDR3nt: TGTGCCATCGCCGTAACAGGGGACACTGAAGCTTTCTTT
d_gene: TRBD1
v_gene: TRBV10-3
j_gene: TRBJ1-1
abundance: -

CDR3aa: CASSVTGGRGTEAFF
CDR3nt: TGTGCCAGCAGCGTTACAGGGGGCAGGGGCACTGAAGCTTTCTTT
d_gene: TRBD1
v_gene: TRBV9
j_gene: TRBJ1-1
abundance: -

CDR3aa: CASSRDRDTEAFF
CDR3nt: TGTGCCAGCTCACGGGACAGGGACACTGAAGCTTTCTTT
d_gene: TRBD1
v_gene: TRBV18
j_gene: TRBJ1-1
abundance: -

CDR3aa: CASSLESVTEAFF
CDR3nt: TGTGCCAGCAGCTTAGAGTCGGTCACTGAAGCTTTCTTT
d_gene: -
v_gene: TRBV11-1
j_gene: TRBJ1-1
abundance: -

CDR3aa: CASTPPTGDTQYF
CDR3nt: TGTGCCAGCACCCCCCCGACTGGAGATACGCAGTATTTT
d_gene: -
v_gene: TRBV25-1
j_gene: TRBJ2-3
abundance: -

CDR3aa: CASSSLGTSRRYEQYF
CDR3nt: TGTGCCAGCAGCTCCCTAGGGACTAGCAGAAGGTACGAGCAGTACTTC
d_gene: TRBD2
v_gene: TRBV11-2
j_gene: TRBJ2-7
abundance: -

CDR3aa: CASGAIYANTGELFF
CDR3nt: TGTGCCAGTGGGGCTATTTACGCGAACACCGGGGAGCTGTTTTTT
d_gene: -
v_gene: TRBV19
j_gene: TRBJ2-2
abundance: -

CDR3aa: CANQASGRAFMTKNIQYF
CDR3nt: TGCGCCAACCAGGCTAGCGGGAGGGCCTTTATGACCAAAAACATTCAGTACTTC
d_gene: TRBD2
v_gene: TRBV10-1
j_gene: TRBJ2-4
abundance: -

CDR3aa: CASSLFMGEQFF
CDR3nt: TGTGCCAGCAGTTTATTCATGGGCGAGCAGTTCTTC
d_gene: -
v_gene: TRBV27
j_gene: TRBJ2-1
abundance: once

CDR3aa: CASSMGTSGTYNEQFF
CDR3nt: TGTGCCAGCTCAATGGGGACTAGCGGGACTTACAATGAGCAGTTCTTC
d_gene: TRBD2
v_gene: TRBV18
j_gene: TRBJ2-1
abundance: -

CDR3aa: CASSYGGQGEQYF
CDR3nt: TGTGCCAGCAGTTATGGGGGACAGGGGGAGCAGTACTTC
d_gene: TRBD1
v_gene: TRBV6-5
j_gene: TRBJ2-7
abundance: -

CDR3aa: CSVAPGQGNIQYF
CDR3nt: TGCAGCGTTGCTCCGGGACAGGGGAACATTCAGTACTTC
d_gene: TRBD1
v_gene: TRBV29-1
j_gene: TRBJ2-4
abundance: -

CDR3aa: CAISGHGGRAVGELFF
CDR3nt: TGTGCCATCAGTGGCCACGGCGGGAGGGCCGTCGGGGAGCTGTTTTTT
d_gene: TRBD2
v_gene: TRBV10-3
j_gene: TRBJ2-2
abundance: -

CDR3aa: CASSLDSGLAGSHEQYF
CDR3nt: TGTGCCAGCAGCTTAGATTCGGGACTAGCGGGATCTCACGAGCAGTACTTC
d_gene: TRBD2
v_gene: TRBV7-6
j_gene: TRBJ2-7
abundance: -

CDR3aa: CASSQDPGSGNTIYF
CDR3nt: TGCGCCAGCAGCCAAGATCCAGGGTCTGGAAACACCATATATTTT
d_gene: -
v_gene: TRBV4-1
j_gene: TRBJ1-3
abundance: -

CDR3aa: CASTWTGADEQYF
CDR3nt: TGTGCCAGCACCTGGACAGGGGCAGACGAGCAGTACTTC
d_gene: TRBD1
v_gene: TRBV13
j_gene: TRBJ2-7
abundance: -

CDR3aa: CSVSVRLTNYGYTF
CDR3nt: TGCAGCGTTTCGGTTAGACTGACTAACTATGGCTACACCTTC
d_gene: -
v_gene: TRBV29-1
j_gene: TRBJ1-2
abundance: once

CDR3aa: CASSGQGPYEQYF
CDR3nt: TGTGCCAGCAGCGGACAGGGTCCCTACGAGCAGTACTTC
d_gene: TRBD1
v_gene: TRBV13
j_gene: TRBJ2-7
abundance: -

CDR3aa: CASSSGGLTEAFF
CDR3nt: TGTGCCAGCAGTTCAGGGGGCCTCACTGAAGCTTTCTTT
d_gene: TRBD1
v_gene: TRBV6-5
j_gene: TRBJ1-1
abundance: -

CDR3aa: CASSARVGANYGYTF
CDR3nt: TGTGCCAGCAGTGCCCGGGTAGGGGCTAACTATGGCTACACCTTC
d_gene: -
v_gene: TRBV6-1
j_gene: TRBJ1-2
abundance: -

CDR3aa: CACLAQGKVSYEQYF
CDR3nt: TGTGCCTGTTTGGCACAGGGCAAAGTATCCTACGAGCAGTACTTC
d_gene: -
v_gene: TRBV30
j_gene: TRBJ2-7
abundance: few

CDR3aa: CASSPSNTPGTSVSNEQFF
CDR3nt: TGTGCCAGCAGCCCCAGTAACACGCCCGGGACTAGCGTAAGCAATGAGCAGTTCTTC
d_gene: TRBD2
v_gene: TRBV9
j_gene: TRBJ2-1
abundance: -

CDR3aa: CASSQGPGGGYEQYF
CDR3nt: TGCGCCAGCAGCCAAGGCCCGGGAGGTGGGTACGAGCAGTACTTC
d_gene: TRBD2
v_gene: TRBV4-1
j_gene: TRBJ2-7
abundance: -

CDR3aa: CASSPGQGAQETQYF
CDR3nt: TGTGCCAGCTCACCAGGGCAGGGGGCCCAAGAGACCCAGTACTTC
d_gene: TRBD1
v_gene: TRBV18
j_gene: TRBJ2-5
abundance: -

CDR3aa: CASSSEPGEFPTDTQYF
CDR3nt: TGTGCCAGCAGCTCTGAGCCCGGGGAATTTCCCACAGATACGCAGTATTTT
d_gene: -
v_gene: TRBV7-8
j_gene: TRBJ2-3
abundance: -

CDR3aa: CASNPLGGGSPYEQYF
CDR3nt: TGTGCCAGCAACCCATTGGGGGGAGGGAGTCCCTACGAGCAGTACTTC
d_gene: TRBD2
v_gene: TRBV7-2
j_gene: TRBJ2-7
abundance: -

CDR3aa: CASSLGGGRNIYEQYF
CDR3nt: TGTGCCAGCAGTTTAGGGGGGGGACGGAATATATACGAGCAGTACTTC
d_gene: TRBD2
v_gene: TRBV27
j_gene: TRBJ2-7
abundance: -

CDR3aa: CASREQGANSPLHF
CDR3nt: TGTGCCAGCAGGGAACAAGGAGCCAATTCACCCCTCCACTTT
d_gene: -
v_gene: TRBV2
j_gene: TRBJ1-6
abundance: -

CDR3aa: CASSPTGTLYEQYF
CDR3nt: TGTGCCAGCAGTCCGACAGGGACCCTCTACGAGCAGTACTTC
d_gene: TRBD1
v_gene: TRBV28
j_gene: TRBJ2-7
abundance: -

CDR3aa: CASSTGQFSGNTIYF
CDR3nt: TGCGCCAGCAGCACCGGACAGTTCTCTGGAAACACCATATATTTT
d_gene: -
v_gene: TRBV4-1
j_gene: TRBJ1-3
abundance: -

CDR3aa: CASTLGQGGWPQHF
CDR3nt: TGTGCCAGCACCCTTGGACAGGGAGGTTGGCCCCAGCATTTT
d_gene: TRBD1
v_gene: TRBV2
j_gene: TRBJ1-5
abundance: -

CDR3aa: CASSPQVAKNTGELFF
CDR3nt: TGTGCCAGCAGCCCGCAAGTAGCTAAGAACACCGGGGAGCTGTTTTTT
d_gene: -
v_gene: TRBV7-6
j_gene: TRBJ2-2
abundance: -

CDR3aa: CAASRGGDTQYF
CDR3nt: TGTGCCGCCAGCAGGGGAGGGGATACGCAGTATTTT
d_gene: -
v_gene: TRBV7-9
j_gene: TRBJ2-3
abundance: -

CDR3aa: CASSFKTSGEETQYF
CDR3nt: TGTGCCAGCAGTTTTAAGACTAGCGGAGAAGAGACCCAGTACTTC
d_gene: TRBD2
v_gene: TRBV27
j_gene: TRBJ2-5
abundance: -

CDR3aa: CAWSATGTGTYEQYF
CDR3nt: TGTGCCTGGAGTGCTACCGGGACAGGTACCTACGAGCAGTACTTC
d_gene: TRBD1
v_gene: TRBV30
j_gene: TRBJ2-7
abundance: -

CDR3aa: CASSVQGNTEAFF
CDR3nt: TGTGCCAGCAGTGTCCAGGGGAACACTGAAGCTTTCTTT
d_gene: -
v_gene: TRBV25-1
j_gene: TRBJ1-1
abundance: few

CDR3aa: CASSLHRGLGYTF
CDR3nt: TGTGCCAGCAGCCTACACAGGGGGCTCGGCTACACCTTC
d_gene: TRBD1
v_gene: TRBV7-3
j_gene: TRBJ1-2
abundance: -

CDR3aa: CATSPTSGPGETQYF
CDR3nt: TGTGCCACCAGCCCCACTAGCGGGCCTGGGGAGACCCAGTACTTC
d_gene: TRBD2
v_gene: TRBV15
j_gene: TRBJ2-5
abundance: once

CDR3aa: CASSWQGIGDTQYF
CDR3nt: TGTGCCAGCAGTTGGCAGGGCATTGGAGATACGCAGTATTTT
d_gene: -
v_gene: TRBV27
j_gene: TRBJ2-3
abundance: few

CDR3aa: CASSSPGTGQRANEKLFF
CDR3nt: TGTGCCAGCAGTAGCCCCGGGACAGGGCAAAGGGCGAATGAAAAACTGTTTTTT
d_gene: TRBD1
v_gene: TRBV28
j_gene: TRBJ1-4
abundance: -

CDR3aa: CASSVAVRDEKLFF
CDR3nt: TGTGCCAGCAGCGTGGCGGTTCGGGATGAAAAACTGTTTTTT
d_gene: -
v_gene: TRBV9
j_gene: TRBJ1-4
abundance: -

CDR3aa: CASSLGDRKNTEAFF
CDR3nt: TGCGCCAGCAGCTTAGGGGACAGAAAGAACACTGAAGCTTTCTTT
d_gene: TRBD1
v_gene: TRBV5-1
j_gene: TRBJ1-1
abundance: -

CDR3aa: CASSGQRNYGYTF
CDR3nt: TGTGCCAGTAGTGGACAGCGAAACTATGGCTACACCTTC
d_gene: -
v_gene: TRBV19
j_gene: TRBJ1-2
abundance: -

CDR3aa: CASSFRLSGTEAFF
CDR3nt: TGTGCCAGCAGTTTTCGGTTGTCGGGCACTGAAGCTTTCTTT
d_gene: -
v_gene: TRBV6-5
j_gene: TRBJ1-1
abundance: -

CDR3aa: CASSSDREVTEAFF
CDR3nt: TGTGCCAGCAGTTCCGACAGGGAAGTGACTGAAGCTTTCTTT
d_gene: TRBD1
v_gene: TRBV28
j_gene: TRBJ1-1
abundance: -

CDR3aa: CASSIGSAGLSTGELFF
CDR3nt: TGTGCCAGTAGTATAGGCTCGGCGGGGCTGAGCACCGGGGAGCTGTTTTTT
d_gene: -
v_gene: TRBV19
j_gene: TRBJ2-2
abundance: -

CDR3aa: CASSFLGSAYNEQFF
CDR3nt: TGTGCCAGCAGCTTTTTGGGTAGCGCCTACAATGAGCAGTTCTTC
d_gene: -
v_gene: TRBV7-3
j_gene: TRBJ2-1
abundance: -

CDR3aa: CASSPGTGDYEQYF
CDR3nt: TGTGCCAGCTCCCCCGGGACAGGGGACTACGAGCAGTACTTC
d_gene: TRBD1
v_gene: TRBV18
j_gene: TRBJ2-7
abundance: -

CDR3aa: CASSMGLLPGELFF
CDR3nt: TGTGCCAGTAGTATGGGGCTGTTGCCCGGGGAGCTGTTTTTT
d_gene: -
v_gene: TRBV19
j_gene: TRBJ2-2
abundance: -

CDR3aa: CAWSSTSGSYEQYF
CDR3nt: TGTGCCTGGAGCTCCACTAGCGGGAGCTACGAGCAGTACTTC
d_gene: TRBD2
v_gene: TRBV30
j_gene: TRBJ2-7
abundance: -

CDR3aa: CATKGLAGQYNEQFF
CDR3nt: TGCGCCACCAAAGGACTAGCGGGGCAGTACAATGAGCAGTTCTTC
d_gene: TRBD2
v_gene: TRBV5-1
j_gene: TRBJ2-1
abundance: -

CDR3aa: CASSDPQGGIYGYTF
CDR3nt: TGCGCCAGCAGTGACCCACAGGGGGGGATCTATGGCTACACCTTC
d_gene: TRBD1
v_gene: TRBV10-2
j_gene: TRBJ1-2
abundance: -